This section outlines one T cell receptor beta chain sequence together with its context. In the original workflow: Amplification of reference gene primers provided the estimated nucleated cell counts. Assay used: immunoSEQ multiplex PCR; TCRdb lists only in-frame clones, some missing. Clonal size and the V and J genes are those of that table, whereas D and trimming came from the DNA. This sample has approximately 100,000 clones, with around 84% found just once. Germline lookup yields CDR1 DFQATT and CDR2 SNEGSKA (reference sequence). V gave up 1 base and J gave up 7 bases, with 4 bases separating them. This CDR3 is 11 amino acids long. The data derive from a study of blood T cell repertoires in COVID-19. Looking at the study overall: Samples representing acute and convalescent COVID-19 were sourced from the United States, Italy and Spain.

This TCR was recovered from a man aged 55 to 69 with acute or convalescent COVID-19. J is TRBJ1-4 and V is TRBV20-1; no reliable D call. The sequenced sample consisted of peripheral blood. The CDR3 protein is CSARVLEKLFF. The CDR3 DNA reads TGCAGTGCTAGAGTCCTTGAAAAACTGTTTTTT.